The source of this TCR beta chain is a study of OX40 agonist ivuxolimab in advanced cancers. Looking at the study overall: Ivuxolimab, an agonistic anti-OX40 (CD134) antibody, was given to patients.

TCRdb keeps only in-frame clones here, not all; method: immunoSEQ multiplex PCR. The sample carries around 86,000 clones, 90% to 95% recorded once. Trimming removed 4 bases at V and 2 bases at J, with 7 bases between. The CDR3 sequence is 13 residues long. Germline V CDR1 and CDR2: SGDLS, YYNGEE. Sampling of blood occurred at baseline, cycle 4 day 1, and cycle 7 day 1. The rearrangement joins TRBV9 to TRBJ2-1, with D hard to call. This receptor was identified in an adult with an advanced solid tumor such as melanoma, head and neck, liver or kidney cancer. The source material was CD4+ or CD8+ T cells sorted from blood, sampled in a trial of the OX40 agonist ivuxolimab. For the CDR3, the DNA is TGTGCCAGCAGCCCCACCCCCTACAATGAGCAGTTCTTC. Its protein is CASSPTPYNEQFF.